This TCR beta chain was captured in a study of Graves' ophthalmopathy and Graves' hyperthyroidism. This CDR3 comprises 11 residues. V was clipped by 6 bases and J by 7 bases, with 10 bases between them. Germline V gives CDR1 SQVTM, CDR2 ANQGSEA. Additional autoimmune diseases, uncontrolled infections, pregnancy or lactation disqualified patients. Amplification from RNA transcripts yielded the TCR beta CDR3 regions. HTBI primers served in a first-round RT-PCR, which a second-round multiplex PCR followed. Each CDR3 protein is one row after TCRdb ran MiXCR on the multiplex PCR reads. This repertoire shows hundreds of thousands of distinct CDR3 sequences, 22% found once; its top ten account for approximately 7%. This clonotype was detected ten times or more.

Sequenced: peripheral blood. The source is a young woman with stable Graves' hyperthyroidism. Some clones in this sample may be carry-over from other donors' samples. The chain joins TRBV29-1 to TRBJ2-4, with D perhaps matching TRBD1 (5 bases). The CDR3 nucleotides are TGCAGCGTCGGAAGGGGCAACATTCAGTACTTC. It yields the protein CSVGRGNIQYF. Together with reference TRBV29-1 and TRBJ2-4, the CDR3 gives the full variable domain: SAVISQKPSRDICQRGTSLTIQCQVDSQVTMMFWYRQQPGQSLTLIATANQGSEATYESGFVIDKFPISRPNLTFSTLTVSNMSPEDSSIYLCSVGRGNIQYFGAGTRLSVL.